The 4 T cell receptor beta chains reported below all come from one sample, sequenced in a study of blood T cell repertoires in COVID-19. Sequencing was performed with immunoSEQ multiplex PCR; in TCRdb, only in-frame clones are kept and a portion is missing. The repertoire consists of 80,000 or so clones, with around four fifths occurring once and the leading ten covering around 10%. The sample consisted of peripheral blood. These receptors came from a human donor in a cohort sampled during active COVID-19.

The chain recombines TRBV7-9 with TRBJ1-2; 8 bases match TRBD1. The germline V gene has CDR1 SEHNR and CDR2 FQNEAQ (reference sequence). This CDR3 spans 14 amino acids. V was clipped by 5 bases and J by 5 bases; unmatched bases: 7. This CDR3 reads CASSPGGGRYGYTF. The CDR3 region has the DNA TGTGCCAGCAGCCCAGGGGGCGGAAGGTATGGCTACACCTTC.

The CDR3 coding sequence is TGTGCCAGCAGCCCGACTAGCGGGGGGGCTGTAGATACGCAGTATTTT. Translation gives CASSPTSGGAVDTQYF. The V and J genes are TRBV9 and TRBJ2-3; 14 bases match TRBD2. This CDR3 spans 16 amino acids. The V segment lost 4 bases and the J segment 5 bases; nucleotides outside the gene matches: 6. CDR1 SGDLS and CDR2 YYNGEE come from the germline V gene.

The J gene is TRBJ2-1, the V gene TRBV30; D unclear. CDR1 GTSNPN and CDR2 SVGIG come from the germline V gene (reference sequence). CDR3 length equals 15 residues. Trimming removed 0 bases from V and 10 bases from J, with 19 bases in between. DNA of the CDR3: TGTGCCTGGAGTGTCCTCGGTGCGCTTTCCTCGGAGCAGTTCTTC. It codes for CAWSVLGALSSEQFF.

The chain joins TRBV5-4 to TRBJ2-7; 7 nucleotides line up with TRBD1. The CDR3 has 16 residues. The germline V gene encodes CDR1 SGHNT and CDR2 YYREEE (reference sequence). V lost 3 bases, J lost 0 bases, and 9 bases stayed unmatched. CDR3 region: CASSSGQALSSYEQYF. DNA of the CDR3: TGTGCCAGCAGCTCTGGACAGGCCCTGAGCTCCTACGAGCAGTACTTC.